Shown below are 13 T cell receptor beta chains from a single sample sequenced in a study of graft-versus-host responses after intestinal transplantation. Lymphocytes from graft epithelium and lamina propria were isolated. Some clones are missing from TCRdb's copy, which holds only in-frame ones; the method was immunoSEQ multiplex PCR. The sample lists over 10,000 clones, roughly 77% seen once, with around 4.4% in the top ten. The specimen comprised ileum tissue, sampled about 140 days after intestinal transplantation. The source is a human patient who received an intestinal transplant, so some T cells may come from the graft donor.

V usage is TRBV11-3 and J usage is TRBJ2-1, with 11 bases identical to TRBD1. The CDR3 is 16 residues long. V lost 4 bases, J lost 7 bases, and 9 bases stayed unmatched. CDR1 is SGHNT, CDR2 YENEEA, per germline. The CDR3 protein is CASSSRDRGTSNEQFF. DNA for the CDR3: TGTGCCAGCAGCTCCCGGGACAGGGGGACTTCGAATGAGCAGTTCTTC.

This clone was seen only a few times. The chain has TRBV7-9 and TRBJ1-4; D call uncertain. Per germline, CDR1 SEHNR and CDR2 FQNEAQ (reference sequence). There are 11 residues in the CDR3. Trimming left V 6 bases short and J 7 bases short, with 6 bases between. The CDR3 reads CASRRGEKLFF. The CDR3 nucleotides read TGTGCCAGCAGGCGCGGTGAAAAACTGTTTTTT.

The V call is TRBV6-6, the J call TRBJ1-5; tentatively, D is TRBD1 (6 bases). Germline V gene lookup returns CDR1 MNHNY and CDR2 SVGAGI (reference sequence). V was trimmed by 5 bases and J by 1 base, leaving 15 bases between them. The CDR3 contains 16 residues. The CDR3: CASSQSYRVSNQPQHF. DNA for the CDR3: TGTGCCAGCAGTCAATCCTACAGGGTCAGCAATCAGCCCCAGCATTTT.

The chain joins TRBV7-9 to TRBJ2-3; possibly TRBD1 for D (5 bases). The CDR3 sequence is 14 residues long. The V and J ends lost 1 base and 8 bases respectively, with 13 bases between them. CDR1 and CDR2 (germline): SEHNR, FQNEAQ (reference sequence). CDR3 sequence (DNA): TGTGCCAGCAGCTTAGTGGGTGAGCAGGGTACGCAGTATTTT. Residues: CASSLVGEQGTQYF.

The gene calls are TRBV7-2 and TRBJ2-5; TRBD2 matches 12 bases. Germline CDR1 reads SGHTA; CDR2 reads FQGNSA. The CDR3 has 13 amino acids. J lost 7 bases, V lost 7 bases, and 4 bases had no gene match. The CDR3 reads CASTLTSGGTQYF. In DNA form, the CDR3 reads TGTGCCAGCACCCTGACTAGCGGGGGGACCCAGTACTTC.

CDR3 protein: CASSVGQGENTGELFF. Written as DNA, the CDR3 is TGTGCCAGCAGTGTAGGACAGGGGGAGAACACCGGGGAGCTGTTTTTT. The chain couples TRBV6-6 to TRBJ2-2; TRBD1 agrees at 10 bases. The CDR3 is 16 residues long. Germline trimming cut 5 bases from V and 1 base from J; bases unmatched to any gene: 4. Per germline, CDR1 MNHNY and CDR2 SVGAGI (reference sequence).

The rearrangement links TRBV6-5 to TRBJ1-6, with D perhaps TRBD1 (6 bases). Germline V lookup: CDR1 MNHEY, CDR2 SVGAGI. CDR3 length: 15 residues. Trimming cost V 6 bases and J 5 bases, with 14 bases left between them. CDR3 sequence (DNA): TGTGCCAGCAGACGTGGACAGTCCGATAATTCACCCCTCCACTTT. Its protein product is CASRRGQSDNSPLHF.

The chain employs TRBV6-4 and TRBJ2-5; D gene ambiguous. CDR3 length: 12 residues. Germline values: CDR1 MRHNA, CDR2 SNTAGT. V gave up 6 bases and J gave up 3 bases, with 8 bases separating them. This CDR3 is CASRKPEETQYF. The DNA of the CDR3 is TGTGCCAGCAGAAAACCAGAAGAGACCCAGTACTTC.

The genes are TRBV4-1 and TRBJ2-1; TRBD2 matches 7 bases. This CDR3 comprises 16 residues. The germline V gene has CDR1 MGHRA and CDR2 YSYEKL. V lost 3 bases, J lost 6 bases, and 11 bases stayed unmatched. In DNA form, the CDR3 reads TGCGCCAGCAGCCACCCCGGGGGAGGGGTGGGCAATGAGCAGTTCTTC. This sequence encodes CASSHPGGGVGNEQFF.

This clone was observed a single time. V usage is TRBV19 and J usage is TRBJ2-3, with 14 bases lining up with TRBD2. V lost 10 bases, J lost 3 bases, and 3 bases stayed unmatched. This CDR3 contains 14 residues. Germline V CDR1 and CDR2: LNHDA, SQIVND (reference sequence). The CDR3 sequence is CATGLAGVTDTQYF. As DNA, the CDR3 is TGTGCCACGGGACTAGCGGGAGTAACAGATACGCAGTATTTT.

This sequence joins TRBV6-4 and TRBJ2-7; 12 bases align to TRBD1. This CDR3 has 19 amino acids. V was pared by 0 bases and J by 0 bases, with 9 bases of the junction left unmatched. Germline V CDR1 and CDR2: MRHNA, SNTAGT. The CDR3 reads CASSDSRGDRGLSSYEQYF. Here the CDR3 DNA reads TGTGCCAGCAGTGACTCTCGGGGGGACAGGGGGCTGAGCTCCTACGAGCAGTACTTC.

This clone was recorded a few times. The CDR3 nucleotides read TGTGCCAGCAGTTACTACGGGGACGAGCAGTACTTC. It specifies CASSYYGDEQYF. V and J are TRBV6-6 and TRBJ2-7; the D gene is possibly TRBD2 (5 bases). From germline, CDR1 is MNHNY and CDR2 SVGAGI (reference sequence). The CDR3 sequence is 12 residues long. Trimming removed 1 base from V and 5 bases from J, with 6 bases in between.

Here the CDR3 DNA reads TGTGCCAGCGCTCCGGTAGGACTAGCGAACTACAATGAGCAGTTCTTC. Its translation: CASAPVGLANYNEQFF. The rearrangement uses TRBV9 and TRBJ2-1, with 9 bases aligning to TRBD2. CDR3 length equals 16 residues. The germline V gene has CDR1 SGDLS and CDR2 YYNGEE. J lost 3 bases, V lost 7 bases, and 11 bases had no gene match. The full variable domain, completed using reference TRBV9 and TRBJ2-1, is DSGVTQTPKHLITATGQRVTLRCSPRSGDLSVYWYQQSLDQGLQFLIQYYNGEERAKGNILERFSAQQFPDLHSELNLSSLELGDSALYFCASAPVGLANYNEQFFGPGTRLTVL.